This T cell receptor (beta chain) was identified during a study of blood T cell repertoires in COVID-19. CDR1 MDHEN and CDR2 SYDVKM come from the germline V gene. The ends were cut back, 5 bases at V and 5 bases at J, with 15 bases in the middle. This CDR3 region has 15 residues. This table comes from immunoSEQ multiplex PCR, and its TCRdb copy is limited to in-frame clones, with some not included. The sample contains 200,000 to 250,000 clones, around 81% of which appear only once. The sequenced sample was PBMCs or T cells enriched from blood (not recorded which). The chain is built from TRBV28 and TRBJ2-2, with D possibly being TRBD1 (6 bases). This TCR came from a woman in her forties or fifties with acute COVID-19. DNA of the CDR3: TGTGCCAGCAGTGATGGCGCAGGGGAGACCGGGGAGCTGTTTTTT. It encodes CASSDGAGETGELFF.